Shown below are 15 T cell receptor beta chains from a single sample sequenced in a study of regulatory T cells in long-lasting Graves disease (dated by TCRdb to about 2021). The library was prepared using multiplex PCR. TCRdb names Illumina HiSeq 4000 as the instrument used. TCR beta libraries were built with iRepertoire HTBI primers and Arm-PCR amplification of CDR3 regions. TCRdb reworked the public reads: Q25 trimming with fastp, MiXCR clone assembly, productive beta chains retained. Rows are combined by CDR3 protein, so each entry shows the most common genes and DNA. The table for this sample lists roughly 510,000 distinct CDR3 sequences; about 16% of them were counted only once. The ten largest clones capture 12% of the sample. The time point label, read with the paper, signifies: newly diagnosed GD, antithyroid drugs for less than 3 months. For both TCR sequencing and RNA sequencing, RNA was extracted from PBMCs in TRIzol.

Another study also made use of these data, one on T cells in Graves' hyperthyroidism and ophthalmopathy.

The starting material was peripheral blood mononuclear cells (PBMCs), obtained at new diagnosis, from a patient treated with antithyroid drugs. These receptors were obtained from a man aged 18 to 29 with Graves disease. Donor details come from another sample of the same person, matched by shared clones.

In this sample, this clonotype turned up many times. The CDR3 region is CASSQPNTEAFF. Here the CDR3 DNA reads TGTGCCAGCTCTCAGCCGAACACTGAAGCTTTCTTT. The rearrangement joins TRBV18 to TRBJ1-1, with unresolved D. V dropped 6 bases and J dropped 1 base, with 6 bases sitting between them. This CDR3 comprises 12 residues. Germline V CDR1 and CDR2: KGHSH, LQKENI. The variable domain in full, with the rest retrieved from reference TRBV18 and TRBJ1-1, is NAGVMQNPRHLVRRRGQEARLRCSPMKGHSHVYWYRQLPEEGLKFMVYLQKENIIDESGMPKERFSAEFPKEGPSILRIQQVVRGDSAAYFCASSQPNTEAFFGQGTRLTVV.

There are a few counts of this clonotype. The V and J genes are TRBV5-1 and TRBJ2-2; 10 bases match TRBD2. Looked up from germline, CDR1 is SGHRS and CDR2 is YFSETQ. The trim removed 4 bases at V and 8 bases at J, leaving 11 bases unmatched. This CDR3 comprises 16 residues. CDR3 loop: CASSQSGRALIGELFF. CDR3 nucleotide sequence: TGCGCCAGCAGCCAGAGCGGGAGGGCCTTAATAGGGGAGCTGTTTTTT. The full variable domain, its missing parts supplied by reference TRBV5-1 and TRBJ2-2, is KAGVTQTPRYLIKTRGQQVTLSCSPISGHRSVSWYQQTPGQGLQFLFEYFSETQRNKGNFPGRFSGRQFSNSRSEMNVSTLELGDSALYLCASSQSGRALIGELFFGEGSRLTVL.

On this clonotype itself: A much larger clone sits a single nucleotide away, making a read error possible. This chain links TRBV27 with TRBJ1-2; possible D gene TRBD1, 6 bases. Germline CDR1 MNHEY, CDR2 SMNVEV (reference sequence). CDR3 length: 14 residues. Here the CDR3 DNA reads TGTGCCGGCAGTCCCAGGGGTGCTAACTATGGCTACACCTTC. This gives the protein CAGSPRGANYGYTF.

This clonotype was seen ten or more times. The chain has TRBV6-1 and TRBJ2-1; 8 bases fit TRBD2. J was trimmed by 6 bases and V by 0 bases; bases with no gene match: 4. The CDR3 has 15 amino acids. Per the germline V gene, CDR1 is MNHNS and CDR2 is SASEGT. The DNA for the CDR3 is TGTGCCAGCAGTGAAGCGGCCGGGACTAGCAATGAGCAGTTCTTC. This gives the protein CASSEAAGTSNEQFF.

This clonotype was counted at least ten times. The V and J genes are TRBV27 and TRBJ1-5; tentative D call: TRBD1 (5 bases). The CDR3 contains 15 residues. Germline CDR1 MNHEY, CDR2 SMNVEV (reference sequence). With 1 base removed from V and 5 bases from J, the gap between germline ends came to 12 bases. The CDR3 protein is CASSLLGRGDQPQHF. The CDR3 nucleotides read TGTGCCAGCAGTTTATTAGGCCGGGGGGATCAGCCCCAGCATTTT.

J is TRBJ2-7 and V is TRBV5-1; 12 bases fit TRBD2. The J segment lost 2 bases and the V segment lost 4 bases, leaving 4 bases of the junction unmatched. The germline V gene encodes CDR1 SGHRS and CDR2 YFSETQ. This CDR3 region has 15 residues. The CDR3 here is CASSKRTSGTYEQYF. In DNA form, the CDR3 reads TGCGCCAGCAGCAAACGGACTAGCGGGACCTACGAGCAGTACTTC.

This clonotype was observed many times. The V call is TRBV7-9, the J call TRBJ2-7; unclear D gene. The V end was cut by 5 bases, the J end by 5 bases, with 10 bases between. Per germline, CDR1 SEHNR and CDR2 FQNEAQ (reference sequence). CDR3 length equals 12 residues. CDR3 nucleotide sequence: TGTGCCAGCAGCCTCCCCCGGGACGAGCAGTACTTC. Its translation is CASSLPRDEQYF.

The CDR3 region is CASSIVARPGAEAFF. Written as DNA, the CDR3 is TGTGCCAGTAGTATAGTGGCCAGACCTGGGGCTGAAGCTTTCTTT. J is TRBJ1-1 and V is TRBV19; no clear D gene. The CDR3 consists of 15 residues. V dropped 1 base and J dropped 6 bases, with 15 bases sitting between them. The germline V gene encodes CDR1 LNHDA and CDR2 SQIVND (reference sequence).

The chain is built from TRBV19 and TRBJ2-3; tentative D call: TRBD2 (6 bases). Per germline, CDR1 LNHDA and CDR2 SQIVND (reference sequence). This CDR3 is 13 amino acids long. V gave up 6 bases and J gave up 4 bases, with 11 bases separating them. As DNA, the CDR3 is TGTGCCAGTAGCGCGCGGAGGGCAGATACGCAGTATTTT. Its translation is CASSARRADTQYF.

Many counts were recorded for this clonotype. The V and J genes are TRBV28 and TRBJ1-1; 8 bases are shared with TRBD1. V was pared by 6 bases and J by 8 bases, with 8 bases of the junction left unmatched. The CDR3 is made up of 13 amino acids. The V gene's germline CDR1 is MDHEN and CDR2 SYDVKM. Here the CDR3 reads CASRIGQGSEAFF. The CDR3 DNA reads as TGTGCCAGCAGGATCGGACAGGGAAGCGAAGCTTTCTTT. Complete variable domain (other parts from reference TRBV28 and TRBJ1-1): DVKVTQSSRYLVKRTGEKVFLECVQDMDHENMFWYRQDPGLGLRLIYFSYDVKMKEKGDIPEGYSVSREKKERFSLILESASTNQTSMYLCASRIGQGSEAFFGQGTRLTVV.

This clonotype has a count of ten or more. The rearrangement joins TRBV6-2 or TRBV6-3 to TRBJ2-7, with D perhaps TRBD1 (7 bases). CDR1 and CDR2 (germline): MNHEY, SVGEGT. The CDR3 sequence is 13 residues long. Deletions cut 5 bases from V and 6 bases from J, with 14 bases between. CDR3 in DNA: TGTGCCAGCAGTACTTTTCAGGGGGGCGAGCAGTACTTC. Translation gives CASSTFQGGEQYF.

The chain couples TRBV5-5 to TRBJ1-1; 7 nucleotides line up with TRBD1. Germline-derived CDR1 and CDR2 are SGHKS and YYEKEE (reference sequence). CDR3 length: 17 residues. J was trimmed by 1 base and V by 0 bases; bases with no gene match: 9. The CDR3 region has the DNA TGTGCCAGCAGCTTGGGTGACAGGGTAGGGGAGAACACTGAAGCTTTCTTT. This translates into CASSLGDRVGENTEAFF.

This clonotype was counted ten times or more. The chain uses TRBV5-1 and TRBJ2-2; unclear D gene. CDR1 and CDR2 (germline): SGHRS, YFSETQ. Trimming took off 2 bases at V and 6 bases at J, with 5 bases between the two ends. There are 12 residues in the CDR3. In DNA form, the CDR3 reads TGCGCCAGCAGCTTTGAAGCCGGGGAGCTGTTTTTT. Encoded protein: CASSFEAGELFF.

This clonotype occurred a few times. The CDR3 DNA reads TGCGCCAGCAGCCCTGGGACTGAATACGAGCAGTACTTC. As protein: CASSPGTEYEQYF. The rearrangement links TRBV4-1 to TRBJ2-7, with D perhaps TRBD2 (6 bases). Germline CDR1 and CDR2: MGHRA and YSYEKL. The CDR3 runs to 13 residues. V dropped 4 bases and J dropped 4 bases, with 11 bases sitting between them.

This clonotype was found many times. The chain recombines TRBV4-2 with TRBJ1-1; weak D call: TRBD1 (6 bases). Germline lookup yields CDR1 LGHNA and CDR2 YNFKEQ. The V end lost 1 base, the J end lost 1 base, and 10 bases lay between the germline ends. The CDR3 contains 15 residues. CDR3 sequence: CASSQVQGRNTEAFF. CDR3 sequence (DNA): TGTGCCAGCAGCCAAGTCCAGGGGAGGAACACTGAAGCTTTCTTT.